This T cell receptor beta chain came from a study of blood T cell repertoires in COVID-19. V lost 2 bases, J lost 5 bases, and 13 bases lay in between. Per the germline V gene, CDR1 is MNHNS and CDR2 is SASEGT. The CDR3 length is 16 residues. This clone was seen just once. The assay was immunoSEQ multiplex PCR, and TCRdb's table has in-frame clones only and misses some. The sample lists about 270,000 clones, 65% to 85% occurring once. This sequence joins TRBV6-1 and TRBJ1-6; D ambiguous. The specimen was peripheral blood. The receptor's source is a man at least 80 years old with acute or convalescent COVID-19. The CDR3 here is CASSEPATSNNSPLHF. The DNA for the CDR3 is TGTGCCAGCAGTGAACCCGCGACATCTAATAATTCACCCCTCCACTTT.